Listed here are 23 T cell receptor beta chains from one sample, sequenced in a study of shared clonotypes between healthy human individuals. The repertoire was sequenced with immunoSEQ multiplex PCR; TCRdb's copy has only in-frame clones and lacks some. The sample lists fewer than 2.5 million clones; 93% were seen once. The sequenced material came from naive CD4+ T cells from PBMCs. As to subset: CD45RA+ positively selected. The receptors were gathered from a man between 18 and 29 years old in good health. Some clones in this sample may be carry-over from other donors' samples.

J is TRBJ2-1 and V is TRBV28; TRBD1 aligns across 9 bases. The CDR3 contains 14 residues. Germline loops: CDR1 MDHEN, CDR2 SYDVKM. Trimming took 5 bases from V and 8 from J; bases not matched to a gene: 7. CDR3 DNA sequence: TGTGCCAGCAGTCCGAGGACAGGGGCGTATGAGCAGTTCTTC. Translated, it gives CASSPRTGAYEQFF.

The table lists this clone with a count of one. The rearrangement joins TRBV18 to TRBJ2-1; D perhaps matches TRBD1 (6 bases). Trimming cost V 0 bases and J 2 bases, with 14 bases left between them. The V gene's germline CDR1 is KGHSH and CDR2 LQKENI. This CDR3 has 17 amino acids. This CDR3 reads CASSPPALRDTYNEQFF. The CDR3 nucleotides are TGTGCCAGCTCACCACCTGCTCTGAGGGACACCTACAATGAGCAGTTCTTC. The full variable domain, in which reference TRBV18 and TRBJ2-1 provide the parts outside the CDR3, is NAGVMQNPRHLVRRRGQEARLRCSPMKGHSHVYWYRQLPEEGLKFMVYLQKENIIDESGMPKERFSAEFPKEGPSILRIQQVVRGDSAAYFCASSPPALRDTYNEQFFGPGTRLTVL.

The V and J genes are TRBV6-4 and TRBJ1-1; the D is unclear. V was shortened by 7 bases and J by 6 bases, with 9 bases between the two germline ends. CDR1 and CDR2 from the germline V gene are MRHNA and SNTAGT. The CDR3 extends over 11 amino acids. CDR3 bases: TGTGCCAGCACTCCGACGGCTGAAGCTTTCTTT. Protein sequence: CASTPTAEAFF.

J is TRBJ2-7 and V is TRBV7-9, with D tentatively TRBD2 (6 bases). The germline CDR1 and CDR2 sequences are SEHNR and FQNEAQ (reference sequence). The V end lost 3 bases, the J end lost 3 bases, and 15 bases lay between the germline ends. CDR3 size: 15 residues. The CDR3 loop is CASSLLQIGGYEQYF. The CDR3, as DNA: TGTGCCAGCAGCTTGCTGCAGATCGGGGGCTACGAGCAGTACTTC.

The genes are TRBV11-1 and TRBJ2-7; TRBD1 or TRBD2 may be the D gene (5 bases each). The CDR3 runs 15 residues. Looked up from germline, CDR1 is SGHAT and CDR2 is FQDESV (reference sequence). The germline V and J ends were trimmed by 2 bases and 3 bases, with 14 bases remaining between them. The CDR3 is CASSLTGRMNYEQYF. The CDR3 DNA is TGTGCCAGCAGCTTAACGGGACGGATGAACTACGAGCAGTACTTC.

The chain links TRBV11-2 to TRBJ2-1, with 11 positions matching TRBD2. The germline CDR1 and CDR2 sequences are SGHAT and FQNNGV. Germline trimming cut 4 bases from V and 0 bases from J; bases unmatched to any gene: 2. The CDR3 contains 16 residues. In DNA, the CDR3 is TGTGCCAGCAGCTATACTAGCGGGAGCTCCTACAATGAGCAGTTCTTC. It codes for CASSYTSGSSYNEQFF.

The CDR3 DNA reads TGTGCCAGCAGCCACCGCGGGGACAGAAGCACAGATACGCAGTATTTT. Translated, it gives CASSHRGDRSTDTQYF. The chain is built from TRBV7-9 and TRBJ2-3, with D possibly being TRBD1 (7 bases). The CDR3 is made up of 16 amino acids. Germline CDR1 reads SEHNR; CDR2 reads FQNEAQ (reference sequence). The ends were cut back, 5 bases at V and 0 bases at J, with 15 bases in the middle.

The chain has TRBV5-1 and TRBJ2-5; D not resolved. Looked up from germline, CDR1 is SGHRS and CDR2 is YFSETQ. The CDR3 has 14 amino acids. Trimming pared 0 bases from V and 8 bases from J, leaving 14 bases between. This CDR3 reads CASSLDRSKPTQYF. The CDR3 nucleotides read TGCGCCAGCAGCTTGGATCGTAGCAAACCAACCCAGTACTTC.

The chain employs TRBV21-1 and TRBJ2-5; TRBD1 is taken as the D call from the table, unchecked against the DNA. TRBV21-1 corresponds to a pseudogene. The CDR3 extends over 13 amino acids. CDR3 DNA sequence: TGTGCCAGCAGCAAAAAGCAGGAAGAGACCCAGTACTTC. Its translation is CASSKKQEETQYF.

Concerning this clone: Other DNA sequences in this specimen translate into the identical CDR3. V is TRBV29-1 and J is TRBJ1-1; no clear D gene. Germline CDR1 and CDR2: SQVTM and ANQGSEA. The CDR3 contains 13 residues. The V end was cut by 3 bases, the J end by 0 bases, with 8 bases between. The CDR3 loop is CSVERRVNTEAFF. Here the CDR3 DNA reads TGCAGCGTTGAGCGTAGGGTGAACACTGAAGCTTTCTTT. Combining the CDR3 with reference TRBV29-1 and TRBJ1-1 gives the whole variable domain SAVISQKPSRDICQRGTSLTIQCQVDSQVTMMFWYRQQPGQSLTLIATANQGSEATYESGFVIDKFPISRPNLTFSTLTVSNMSPEDSSIYLCSVERRVNTEAFFGQGTRLTVV.

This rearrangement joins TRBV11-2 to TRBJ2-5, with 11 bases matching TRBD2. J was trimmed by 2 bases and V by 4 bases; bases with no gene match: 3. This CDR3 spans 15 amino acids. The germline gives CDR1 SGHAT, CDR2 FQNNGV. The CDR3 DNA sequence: TGTGCCAGCAGCTCACTAGCGGGAGCGCAAGAGACCCAGTACTTC. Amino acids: CASSSLAGAQETQYF.

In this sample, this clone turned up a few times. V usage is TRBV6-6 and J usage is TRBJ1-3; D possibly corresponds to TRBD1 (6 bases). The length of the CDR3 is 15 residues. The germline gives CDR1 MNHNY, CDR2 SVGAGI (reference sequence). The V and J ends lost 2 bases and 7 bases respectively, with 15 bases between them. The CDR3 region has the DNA TGTGCCAGCAGTTACGGGGACATTCCCCTGAACACCATATATTTT. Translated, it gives CASSYGDIPLNTIYF.

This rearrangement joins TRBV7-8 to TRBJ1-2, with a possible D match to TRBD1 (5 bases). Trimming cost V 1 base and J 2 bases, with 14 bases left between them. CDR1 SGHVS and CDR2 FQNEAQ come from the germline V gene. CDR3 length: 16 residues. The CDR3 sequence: CASSLVSGRLNYGYTF. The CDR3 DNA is TGTGCCAGCAGCTTAGTCTCGGGACGGCTAAACTATGGCTACACCTTC. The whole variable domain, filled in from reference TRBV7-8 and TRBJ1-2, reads GAGVSQSPRYKVAKRGQDVALRCDPISGHVSLFWYQQALGQGPEFLTYFQNEAQLDKSGLPSDRFFAERPEGSVSTLKIQRTQQEDSAVYLCASSLVSGRLNYGYTFGSGTRLTVV.

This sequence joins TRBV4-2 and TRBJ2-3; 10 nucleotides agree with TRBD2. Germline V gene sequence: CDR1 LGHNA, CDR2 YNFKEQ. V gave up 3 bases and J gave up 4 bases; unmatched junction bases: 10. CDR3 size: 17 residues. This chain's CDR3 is CASSQVILAGASDTQYF. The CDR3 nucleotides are TGTGCCAGCAGCCAGGTTATCCTAGCGGGAGCCTCAGATACGCAGTATTTT.

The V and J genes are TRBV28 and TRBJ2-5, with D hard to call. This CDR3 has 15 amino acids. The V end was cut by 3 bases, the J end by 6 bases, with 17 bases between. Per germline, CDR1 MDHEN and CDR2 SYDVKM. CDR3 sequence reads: CASSFYLRANQTQYF. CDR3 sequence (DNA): TGTGCCAGCAGTTTCTATCTGCGAGCCAATCAGACCCAGTACTTC.

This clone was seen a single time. The CDR3 here is CASRQMEAGANVLTF. The CDR3 DNA reads TGTGCCAGCCGTCAAATGGAGGCCGGGGCCAACGTCCTGACTTTC. The gene calls are TRBV2 and TRBJ2-6; a possible D gene is TRBD2 (5 bases). The CDR3 is 15 residues long. Trimming took off 8 bases at V and 4 bases at J, with 15 bases between the two ends. Germline V gene lookup returns CDR1 SNHLY and CDR2 FYNNEI.

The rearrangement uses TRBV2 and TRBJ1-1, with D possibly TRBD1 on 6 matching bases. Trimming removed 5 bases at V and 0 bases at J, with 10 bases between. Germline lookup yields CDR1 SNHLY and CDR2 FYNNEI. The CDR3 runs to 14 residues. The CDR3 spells CASSLQGMNTEAFF. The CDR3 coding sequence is TGTGCCAGCAGTCTCCAGGGGATGAACACTGAAGCTTTCTTT.

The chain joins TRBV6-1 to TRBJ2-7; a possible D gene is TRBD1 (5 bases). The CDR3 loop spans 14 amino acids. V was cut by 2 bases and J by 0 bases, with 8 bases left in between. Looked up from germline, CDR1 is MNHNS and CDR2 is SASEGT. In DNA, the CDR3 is TGTGCCAGCAGTGAAAACAGGTTCTCCTACGAGCAGTACTTC. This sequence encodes CASSENRFSYEQYF.

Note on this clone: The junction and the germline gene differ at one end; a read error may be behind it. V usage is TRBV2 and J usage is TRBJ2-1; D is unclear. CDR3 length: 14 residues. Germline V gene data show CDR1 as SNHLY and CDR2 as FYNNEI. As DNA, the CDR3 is TGTGCCAGCAGGGAAGTCACGGCCAACAATGAGCAGTTCTTC. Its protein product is CASREVTANNEQFF.

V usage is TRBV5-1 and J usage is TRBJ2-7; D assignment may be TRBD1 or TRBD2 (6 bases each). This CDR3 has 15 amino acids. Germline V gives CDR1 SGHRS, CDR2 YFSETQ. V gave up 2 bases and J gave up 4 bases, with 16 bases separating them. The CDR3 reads CASSFLGGQGYEQYF. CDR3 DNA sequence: TGCGCCAGCAGCTTTCTTGGGGGGCAAGGGTACGAGCAGTACTTC.

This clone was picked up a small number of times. CDR3 loop: CAWKAGLDTEAFF. The CDR3, as DNA: TGTGCCTGGAAGGCAGGGTTGGACACTGAAGCTTTCTTT. The J gene is TRBJ1-1, the V gene TRBV30; the D gene is possibly TRBD1 (5 bases). The CDR3 sequence is 13 residues long. V lost 4 bases to trimming and J lost 3 bases, with 12 bases between them. CDR1 GTSNPN and CDR2 SVGIG come from the germline V gene (reference sequence).

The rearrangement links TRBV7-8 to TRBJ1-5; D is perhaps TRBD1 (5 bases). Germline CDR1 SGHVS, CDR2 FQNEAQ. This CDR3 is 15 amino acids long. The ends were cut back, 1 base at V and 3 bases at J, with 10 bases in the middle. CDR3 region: CASSLGAGYNQPQHF. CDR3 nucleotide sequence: TGTGCCAGCAGCTTAGGGGCAGGGTACAATCAGCCCCAGCATTTT.

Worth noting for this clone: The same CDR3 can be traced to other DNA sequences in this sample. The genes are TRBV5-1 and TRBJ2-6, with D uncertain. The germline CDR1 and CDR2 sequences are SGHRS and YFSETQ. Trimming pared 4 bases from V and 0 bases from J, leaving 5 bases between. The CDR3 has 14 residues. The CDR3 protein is CASSRDSGANVLTF. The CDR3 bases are TGCGCCAGCAGCAGGGACTCTGGGGCCAACGTCCTGACTTTC. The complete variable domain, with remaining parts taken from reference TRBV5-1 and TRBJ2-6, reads KAGVTQTPRYLIKTRGQQVTLSCSPISGHRSVSWYQQTPGQGLQFLFEYFSETQRNKGNFPGRFSGRQFSNSRSEMNVSTLELGDSALYLCASSRDSGANVLTFGAGSRLTVL.